This T cell receptor (beta chain) was found in a study of OX40 agonist ivuxolimab in advanced cancers. Trimming left V 1 base short and J 6 bases short, with 14 bases between. CDR1 is LGHNA, CDR2 YSLEER, per germline. The CDR3 extends over 15 amino acids. Here immunoSEQ multiplex PCR was the method, and the copy in TCRdb shows in-frame clones only, minus some. The sample carries over 80,000 clones, about 94% recorded once. V is TRBV4-3 and J is TRBJ2-3; no clear D gene. The source was CD4+ or CD8+ T cells sorted from blood, collected in a trial of the OX40 agonist ivuxolimab. The TCR sequence derives from an adult with an advanced solid tumor such as melanoma, head and neck, liver or kidney cancer. The CDR3 DNA follows: TGCGCCAGCAGCCAAGGGGCTGGGGTGATCGATACGCAGTATTTT. Translating gives CASSQGAGVIDTQYF.